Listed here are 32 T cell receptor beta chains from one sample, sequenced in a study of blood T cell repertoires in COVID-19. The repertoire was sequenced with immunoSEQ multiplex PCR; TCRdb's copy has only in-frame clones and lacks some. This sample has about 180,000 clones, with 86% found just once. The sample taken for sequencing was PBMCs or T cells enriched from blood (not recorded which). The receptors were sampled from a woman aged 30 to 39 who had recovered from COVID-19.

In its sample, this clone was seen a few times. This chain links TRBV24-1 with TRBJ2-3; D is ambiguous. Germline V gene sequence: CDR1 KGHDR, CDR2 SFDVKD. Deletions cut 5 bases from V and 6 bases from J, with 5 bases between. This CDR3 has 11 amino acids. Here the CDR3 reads CATSGRDTQYF. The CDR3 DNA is TGTGCCACCAGTGGGCGGGATACGCAGTATTTT.

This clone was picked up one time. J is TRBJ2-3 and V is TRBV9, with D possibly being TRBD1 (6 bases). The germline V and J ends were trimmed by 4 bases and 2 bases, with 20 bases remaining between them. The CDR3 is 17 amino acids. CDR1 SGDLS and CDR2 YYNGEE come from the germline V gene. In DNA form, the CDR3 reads TGTGCCAGCAGCCCTCCTCTGGGGGCAGGGAACACAGATACGCAGTATTTT. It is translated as CASSPPLGAGNTDTQYF. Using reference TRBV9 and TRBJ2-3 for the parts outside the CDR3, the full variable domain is DSGVTQTPKHLITATGQRVTLRCSPRSGDLSVYWYQQSLDQGLQFLIQYYNGEERAKGNILERFSAQQFPDLHSELNLSSLELGDSALYFCASSPPLGAGNTDTQYFGPGTRLTVL.

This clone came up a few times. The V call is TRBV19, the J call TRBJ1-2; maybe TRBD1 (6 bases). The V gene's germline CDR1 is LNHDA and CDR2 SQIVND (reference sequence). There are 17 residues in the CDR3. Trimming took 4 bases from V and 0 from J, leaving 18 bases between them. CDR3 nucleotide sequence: TGTGCCAGTAGTAAGGGGCGGACAGCCAGTCCTAACTATGGCTACACCTTC. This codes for CASSKGRTASPNYGYTF. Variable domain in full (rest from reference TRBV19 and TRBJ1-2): DGGITQSPKYLFRKEGQNVTLSCEQNLNHDAMYWYRQDPGQGLRLIYYSQIVNDFQKGDIAEGYSVSREKKESFPLTVTSAQKNPTAFYLCASSKGRTASPNYGYTFGSGTRLTVV.

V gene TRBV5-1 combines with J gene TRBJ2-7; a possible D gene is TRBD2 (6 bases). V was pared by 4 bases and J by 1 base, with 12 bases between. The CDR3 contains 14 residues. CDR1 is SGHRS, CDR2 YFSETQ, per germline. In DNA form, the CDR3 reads TGCGCCAGCAGCCTTGGCGGGACTTCCTACGAGCAGTACTTC. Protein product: CASSLGGTSYEQYF.

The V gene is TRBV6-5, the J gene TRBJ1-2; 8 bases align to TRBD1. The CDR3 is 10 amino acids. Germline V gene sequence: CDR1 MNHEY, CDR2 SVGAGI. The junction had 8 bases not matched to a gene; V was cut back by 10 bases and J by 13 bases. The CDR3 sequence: CATLWTGCTF. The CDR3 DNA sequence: TGTGCCACCCTGTGGACAGGGTGCACCTTC.

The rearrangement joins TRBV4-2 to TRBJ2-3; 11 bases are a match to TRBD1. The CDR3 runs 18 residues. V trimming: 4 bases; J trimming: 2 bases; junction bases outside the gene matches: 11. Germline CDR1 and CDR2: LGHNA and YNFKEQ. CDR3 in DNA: TGTGCCAGCAGCCGGGAGGCGGGACAGGGGGTTTTCACAGATACGCAGTATTTT. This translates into CASSREAGQGVFTDTQYF.

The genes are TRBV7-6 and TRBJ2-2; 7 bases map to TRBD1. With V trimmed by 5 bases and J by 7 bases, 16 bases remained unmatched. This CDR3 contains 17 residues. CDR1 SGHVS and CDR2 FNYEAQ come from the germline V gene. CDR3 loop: CASSPRRQGTLSGELFF. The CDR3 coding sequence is TGTGCCAGCAGCCCCCGGCGACAGGGAACCTTGAGCGGGGAGCTGTTTTTT.

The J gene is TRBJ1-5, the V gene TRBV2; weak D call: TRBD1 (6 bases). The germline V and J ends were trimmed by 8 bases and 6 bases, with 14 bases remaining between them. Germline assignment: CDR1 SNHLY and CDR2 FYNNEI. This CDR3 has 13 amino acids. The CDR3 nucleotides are TGTGCCAGCGTACAGGGCATGGTTCAGCCCCAGCATTTT. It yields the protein CASVQGMVQPQHF. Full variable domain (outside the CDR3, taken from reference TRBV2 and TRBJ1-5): EPEVTQTPSHQVTQMGQEVILRCVPISNHLYFYWYRQILGQKVEFLVSFYNNEISEKSEIFDDQFSVERPDGSNFTLKIRSTKLEDSAMYFCASVQGMVQPQHFGDGTRLSIL.

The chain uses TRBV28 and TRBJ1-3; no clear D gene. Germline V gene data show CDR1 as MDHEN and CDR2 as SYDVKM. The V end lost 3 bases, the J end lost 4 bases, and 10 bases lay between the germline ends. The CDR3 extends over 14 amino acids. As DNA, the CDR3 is TGTGCCAGCAGTTTTAACGGCGGCGGAAACACCATATATTTT. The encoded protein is CASSFNGGGNTIYF.

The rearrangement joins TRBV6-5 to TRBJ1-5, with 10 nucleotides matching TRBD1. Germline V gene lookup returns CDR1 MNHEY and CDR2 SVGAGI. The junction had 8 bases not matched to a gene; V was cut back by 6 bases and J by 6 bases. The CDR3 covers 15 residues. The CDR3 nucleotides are TGTGCCAGCAGGACCGACGGGACAGGGGTTCAGCCCCAGCATTTT. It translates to CASRTDGTGVQPQHF.

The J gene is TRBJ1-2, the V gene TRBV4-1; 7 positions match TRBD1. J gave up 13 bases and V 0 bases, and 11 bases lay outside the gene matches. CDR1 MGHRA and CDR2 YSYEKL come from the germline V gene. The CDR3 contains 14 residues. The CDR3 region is CASSQEWDSPEVTF. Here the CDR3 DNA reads TGCGCCAGCAGCCAAGAATGGGACAGCCCTGAAGTCACCTTC.

This CDR3 is CASSFSGEAGEQYF. The CDR3 DNA reads as TGTGCCAGCAGTTTCTCCGGGGAGGCGGGGGAGCAGTACTTC. V is TRBV28 and J is TRBJ2-7, with a tentative D call TRBD2 (6 bases). Germline V CDR1 and CDR2: MDHEN, SYDVKM. This CDR3 has 14 residues. V was clipped by 3 bases and J by 7 bases, with 16 bases between them. Complete variable domain (other parts from reference TRBV28 and TRBJ2-7): DVKVTQSSRYLVKRTGEKVFLECVQDMDHENMFWYRQDPGLGLRLIYFSYDVKMKEKGDIPEGYSVSREKKERFSLILESASTNQTSMYLCASSFSGEAGEQYFGPGTRLTVT.

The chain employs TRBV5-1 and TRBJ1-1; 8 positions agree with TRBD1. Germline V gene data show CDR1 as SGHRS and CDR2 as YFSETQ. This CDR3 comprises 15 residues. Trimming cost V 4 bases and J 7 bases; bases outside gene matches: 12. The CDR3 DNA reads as TGCGCCAGCAGCCTACACTCGAGCGGACAGGGTGAAGCTTTCTTT. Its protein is CASSLHSSGQGEAFF.

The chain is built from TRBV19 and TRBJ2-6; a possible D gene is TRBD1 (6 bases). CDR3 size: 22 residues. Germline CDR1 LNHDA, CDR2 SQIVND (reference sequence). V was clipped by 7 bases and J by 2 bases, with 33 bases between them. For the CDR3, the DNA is TGTGCCAGTACCCCAAGAGGGCCAGGGGCCCGTTTAATGTTTGCTGGGGCCAACGTCCTGACTTTC. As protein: CASTPRGPGARLMFAGANVLTF.

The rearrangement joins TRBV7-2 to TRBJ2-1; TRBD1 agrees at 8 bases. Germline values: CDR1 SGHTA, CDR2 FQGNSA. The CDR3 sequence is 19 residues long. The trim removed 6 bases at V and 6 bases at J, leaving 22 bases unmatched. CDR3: CASSGNPIFRTGPRNEQFF. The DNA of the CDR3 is TGTGCCAGCAGTGGAAACCCTATCTTTCGGACAGGGCCCCGCAATGAGCAGTTCTTC.

For the CDR3, the DNA is TGTGCCATCGACAGGGCCGGGGAGCTGTTTTTT. As protein: CAIDRAGELFF. J is TRBJ2-2 and V is TRBV2; TRBD1 aligns across 7 bases. The CDR3 totals 11 residues. Germline V CDR1 and CDR2: SNHLY, FYNNEI. Trimming took 10 bases from V and 6 from J; bases not matched to a gene: 2.

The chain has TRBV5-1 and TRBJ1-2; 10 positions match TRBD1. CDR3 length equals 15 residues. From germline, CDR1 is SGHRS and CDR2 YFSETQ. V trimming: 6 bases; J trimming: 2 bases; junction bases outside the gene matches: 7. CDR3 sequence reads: CASTTGGFVNYGYTF. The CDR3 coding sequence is TGCGCCAGCACGACAGGGGGCTTTGTAAACTATGGCTACACCTTC.

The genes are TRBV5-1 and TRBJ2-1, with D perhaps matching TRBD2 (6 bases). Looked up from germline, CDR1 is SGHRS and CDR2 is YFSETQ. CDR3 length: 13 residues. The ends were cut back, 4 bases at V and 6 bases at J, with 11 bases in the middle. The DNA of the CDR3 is TGCGCCAGCAGCCCGGGGACTTCCAATGAGCAGTTCTTC. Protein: CASSPGTSNEQFF.

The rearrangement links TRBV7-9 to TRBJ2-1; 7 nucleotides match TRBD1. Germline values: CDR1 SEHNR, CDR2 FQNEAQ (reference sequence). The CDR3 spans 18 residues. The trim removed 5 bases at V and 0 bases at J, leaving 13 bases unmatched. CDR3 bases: TGTGCCAGCAGCCCCCGGACAGGCGCCGTTAGCTCCTACAATGAGCAGTTCTTC. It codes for CASSPRTGAVSSYNEQFF.

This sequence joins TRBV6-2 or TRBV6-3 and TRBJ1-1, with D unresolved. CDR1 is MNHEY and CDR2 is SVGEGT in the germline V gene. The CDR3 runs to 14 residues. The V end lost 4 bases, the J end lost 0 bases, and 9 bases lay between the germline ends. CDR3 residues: CASSSYNLNTEAFF. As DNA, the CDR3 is TGTGCCAGCAGTTCGTACAACCTGAACACTGAAGCTTTCTTT.

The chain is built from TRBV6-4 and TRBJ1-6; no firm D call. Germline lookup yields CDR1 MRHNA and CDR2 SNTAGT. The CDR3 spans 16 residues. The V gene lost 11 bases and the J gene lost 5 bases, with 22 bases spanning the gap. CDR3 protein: CAALAFLVWNNSPLHF. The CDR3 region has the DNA TGTGCCGCCCTAGCGTTTTTAGTGTGGAATAATTCACCCCTCCACTTT.

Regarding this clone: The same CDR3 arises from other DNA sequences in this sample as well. CDR3 region: CASSQDGGNQPQHF. As DNA, the CDR3 is TGTGCCAGCAGCCAAGATGGGGGGAATCAGCCCCAGCATTTT. The chain carries TRBV4-2 and TRBJ1-5, with D perhaps matching TRBD1 (5 bases). V dropped 0 bases and J dropped 4 bases, with 7 bases sitting between them. The CDR3 spans 14 residues. Germline values: CDR1 LGHNA, CDR2 YNFKEQ.

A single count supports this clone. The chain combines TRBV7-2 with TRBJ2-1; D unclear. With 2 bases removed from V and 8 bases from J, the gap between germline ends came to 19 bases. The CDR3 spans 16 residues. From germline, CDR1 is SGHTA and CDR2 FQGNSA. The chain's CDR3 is CASSLPPESPSDEQFF. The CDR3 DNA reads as TGTGCCAGCAGCTTACCTCCGGAGTCTCCGTCTGATGAGCAGTTCTTC.

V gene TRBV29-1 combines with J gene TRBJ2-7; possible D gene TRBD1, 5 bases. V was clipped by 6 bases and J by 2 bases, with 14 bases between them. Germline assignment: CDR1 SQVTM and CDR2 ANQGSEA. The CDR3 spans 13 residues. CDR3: CSVFGADTYEQYF. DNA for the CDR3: TGCAGCGTATTTGGGGCAGACACCTACGAGCAGTACTTC.

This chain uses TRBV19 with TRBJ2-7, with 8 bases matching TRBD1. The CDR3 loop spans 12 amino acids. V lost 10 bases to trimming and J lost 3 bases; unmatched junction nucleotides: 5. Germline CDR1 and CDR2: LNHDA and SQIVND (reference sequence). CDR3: CATEDRDYEQYF. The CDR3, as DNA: TGTGCCACCGAGGACAGGGACTACGAGCAGTACTTC.

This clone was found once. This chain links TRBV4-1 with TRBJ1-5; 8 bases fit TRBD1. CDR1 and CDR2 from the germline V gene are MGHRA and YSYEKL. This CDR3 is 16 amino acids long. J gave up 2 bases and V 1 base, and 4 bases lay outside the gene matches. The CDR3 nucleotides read TGCGCCAGCAGCCAAGGAACAGGGGGGGGCAATCAGCCCCAGCATTTT. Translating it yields CASSQGTGGGNQPQHF.

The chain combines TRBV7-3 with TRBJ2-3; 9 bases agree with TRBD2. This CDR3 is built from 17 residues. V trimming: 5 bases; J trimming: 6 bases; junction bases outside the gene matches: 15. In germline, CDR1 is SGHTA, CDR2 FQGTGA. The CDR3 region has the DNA TGTGCCAGCAGCCCAACCGGCGGGAGGGCCGGGAGGGATACGCAGTATTTT. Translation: CASSPTGGRAGRDTQYF.

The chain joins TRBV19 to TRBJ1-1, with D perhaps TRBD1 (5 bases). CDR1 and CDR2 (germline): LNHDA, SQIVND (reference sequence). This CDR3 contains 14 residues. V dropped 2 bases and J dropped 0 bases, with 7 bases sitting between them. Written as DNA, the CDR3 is TGTGCCAGTAGTATATTGGGGCTGAACACTGAAGCTTTCTTT. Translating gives CASSILGLNTEAFF.

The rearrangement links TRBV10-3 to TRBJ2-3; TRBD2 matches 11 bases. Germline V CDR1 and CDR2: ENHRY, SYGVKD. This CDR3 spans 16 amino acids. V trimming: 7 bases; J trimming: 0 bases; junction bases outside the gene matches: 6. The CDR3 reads CAITPGLAGSTDTQYF. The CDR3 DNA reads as TGTGCCATCACCCCCGGACTAGCGGGCAGCACAGATACGCAGTATTTT.

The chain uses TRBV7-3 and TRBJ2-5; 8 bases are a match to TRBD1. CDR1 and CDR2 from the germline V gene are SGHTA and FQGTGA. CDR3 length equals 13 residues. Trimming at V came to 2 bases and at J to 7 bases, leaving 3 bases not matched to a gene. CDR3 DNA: TGTGCCAGCAGCTTAGAACAGGGGGGGACCCAGTACTTC. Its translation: CASSLEQGGTQYF.

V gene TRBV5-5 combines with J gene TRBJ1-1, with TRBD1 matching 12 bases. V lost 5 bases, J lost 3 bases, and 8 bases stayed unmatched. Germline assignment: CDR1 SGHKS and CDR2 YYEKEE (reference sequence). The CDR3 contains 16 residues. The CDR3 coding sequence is TGTGCCAGCAGTCGGGACAGGGGGCGGACGGACACTGAAGCTTTCTTT. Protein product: CASSRDRGRTDTEAFF.

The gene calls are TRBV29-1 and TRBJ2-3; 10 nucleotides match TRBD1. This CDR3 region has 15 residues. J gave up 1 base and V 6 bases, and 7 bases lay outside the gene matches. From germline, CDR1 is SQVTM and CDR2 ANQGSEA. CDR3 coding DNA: TGCAGCGTCGGTGACAGGGGGCCGGGCACAGATACGCAGTATTTT. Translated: CSVGDRGPGTDTQYF.